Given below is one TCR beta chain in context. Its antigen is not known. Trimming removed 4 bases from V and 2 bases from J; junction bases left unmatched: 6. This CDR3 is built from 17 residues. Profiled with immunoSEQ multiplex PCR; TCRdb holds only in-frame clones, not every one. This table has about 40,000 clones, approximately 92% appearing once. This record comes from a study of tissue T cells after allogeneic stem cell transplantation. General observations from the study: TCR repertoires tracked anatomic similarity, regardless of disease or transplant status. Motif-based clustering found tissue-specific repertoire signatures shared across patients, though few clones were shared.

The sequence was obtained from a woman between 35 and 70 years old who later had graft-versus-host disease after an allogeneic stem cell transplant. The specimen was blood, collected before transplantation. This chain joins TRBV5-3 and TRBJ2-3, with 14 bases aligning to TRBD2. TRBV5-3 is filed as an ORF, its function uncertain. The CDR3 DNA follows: TGTGCCAGAAGCCCCGGGGGACTAGCGGGAGACACAGATACGCAGTATTTT. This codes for CARSPGGLAGDTDTQYF.